This T cell receptor beta chain came from a study of T cells in women clearing cervical HPV infection. General study points: CIN3+ cases had significantly higher TCR repertoire richness than controls, but evenness did not differ.

The data were produced by immunoSEQ multiplex PCR, yet TCRdb's version contains in-frame clones alone and is incomplete. The sample includes around 8,800 clones. Germline lookup yields CDR1 SEHNR and CDR2 FQNEAQ (reference sequence). V dropped 4 bases and J dropped 6; count of bases not matched to a gene: 7. The CDR3 runs to 15 residues. Remarks on this clone: Its antigen remains unknown. The read ends 3 residues early relative to the CDR3; the germline J gene fills the gap.

The TCR originated in a woman between 18 and 70 years old with a cervical HPV16 infection that either progressed to CIN3+ or cleared (not recorded which). The V and J genes are TRBV7-9 and TRBJ1-5; 9 nucleotides agree with TRBD1. The sequencing input was blood buffy coat. CDR3 bases read: TGTGCCAGCAGCTCAACCGGGACAGGGACTCAGCCC. This translates into CASSSTGTGTQP. The CDR3 reads in full as CASSSTGTGTQPQHF.